The 29 T cell receptor beta chains listed next were all sequenced from one sample in a study of PD-1 blockade in classical Hodgkin lymphoma. After autologous stem cell transplantation all patients relapsed, and prior brentuximab vedotin exposure differed between cohorts. Measured with immunoSEQ multiplex PCR; TCRdb has only the in-frame clones, and not every one. The sample lists 15,000 or so clones, 81% occurring once. Sequenced material: peripheral blood mononuclear cells (PBMCs), taken at baseline. Receptors originate from a human donor with classical Hodgkin lymphoma.

This clone has only one observation. The V and J genes are TRBV6-6 and TRBJ2-3; 8 bases match TRBD1. Germline CDR1 and CDR2: MNHNY and SVGAGI (reference sequence). CDR3 length: 12 amino acids. V shed 8 bases, J shed 4 bases, and the junction held 2 bases outside the gene matches. The CDR3 bases are TGTGCCAGCCGACAGGGGTCAGATACGCAGTATTTT. Its translation: CASRQGSDTQYF.

This clone counts as large (0.1 to 1%). V gene TRBV27 combines with J gene TRBJ1-4; TRBD1 aligns across 8 bases. The CDR3 runs 16 residues. In germline, CDR1 is MNHEY, CDR2 SMNVEV (reference sequence). The J segment lost 3 bases and the V segment lost 6 bases, leaving 9 bases of the junction unmatched. This CDR3 reads CASSPGQGRSNEKLFF. The CDR3 nucleotides read TGTGCCAGCAGCCCCGGACAGGGAAGGTCTAATGAAAAACTGTTTTTT.

The V call is TRBV27, the J call TRBJ2-5; no reliable D call. This CDR3 comprises 13 residues. Germline V gene sequence: CDR1 MNHEY, CDR2 SMNVEV (reference sequence). The germline V and J ends were trimmed by 5 bases and 5 bases, with 12 bases remaining between them. DNA for the CDR3: TGTGCCAGCAGTCCGAGAAGGCGGGAGACCCAGTACTTC. This gives the protein CASSPRRRETQYF.

As concerns this clone: The same CDR3 can be traced to other DNA sequences in this sample. CDR3 in amino acids: CASSLYGDEQFF. The DNA for the CDR3 is TGTGCCAGCAGCTTATATGGCGATGAGCAGTTCTTC. V and J are TRBV7-3 and TRBJ2-1; D unresolved. This CDR3 region has 12 residues. V was trimmed by 2 bases and J by 8 bases, leaving 7 bases between them. The germline gives CDR1 SGHTA, CDR2 FQGTGA.

Written as DNA, the CDR3 is TGTGCCAGCAGCTTTGTACGGCAATCCTACGAGCAGTACTTC. As protein: CASSFVRQSYEQYF. The J gene is TRBJ2-7, the V gene TRBV7-2; D is undetermined. The CDR3 covers 14 residues. Germline assignment: CDR1 SGHTA and CDR2 FQGNSA. V lost 3 bases and J lost 1, with 10 bases in between.

The genes are TRBV7-2 and TRBJ2-7; 9 nucleotides agree with TRBD2. The CDR3 extends over 15 amino acids. V lost 1 base and J lost 2; bases outside the gene matches: 3. The germline CDR1 and CDR2 sequences are SGHTA and FQGNSA. CDR3 DNA: TGTGCCAGCAGCTTAGGTCTAGCGGGGACCTACGAGCAGTACTTC. It is translated as CASSLGLAGTYEQYF.

In this sample, this clone turned up a few times. This chain joins TRBV4-3 and TRBJ1-3; D not certain. Per the germline V gene, CDR1 is LGHNA and CDR2 is YSLEER. The CDR3 covers 15 residues. Between the trimmed V and J ends, which lost 1 base and 2 bases, there was a span of 9 bases. The CDR3 loop reads CASSQAMGTGNTIYF. CDR3 in DNA: TGCGCCAGCAGCCAAGCAATGGGCACTGGAAACACCATATATTTT.

This clone appeared once. The V call is TRBV4-1, the J call TRBJ2-2; no clear D. CDR1 and CDR2 from the germline V gene are MGHRA and YSYEKL. The CDR3 length is 14 residues. The germline V and J ends were trimmed by 1 base and 4 bases, with 7 bases remaining between them. The CDR3 DNA is TGCGCCAGCAGCCAAGTTACTGGCACCGGGGAGCTGTTTTTT. It translates to CASSQVTGTGELFF.

The rearrangement links TRBV4-3 to TRBJ2-2; D could derive from TRBD1 or TRBD2 (5 bases each). CDR3 length: 15 amino acids. CDR1 is LGHNA, CDR2 YSLEER, per germline. V was cut by 0 bases and J by 7 bases, with 12 bases left in between. The CDR3 DNA follows: TGCGCCAGCAGCCAAGACGGGGCCGGAAGCGGGGAGCTGTTTTTT. Amino acids: CASSQDGAGSGELFF.

This clone appeared a few times. The CDR3 loop reads CSAEPGGRQRPQHF. DNA of the CDR3: TGCAGCGCCGAACCAGGGGGCCGCCAACGGCCCCAGCATTTT. The chain links TRBV29-1 to TRBJ1-5, with 8 bases lining up with TRBD1. The CDR3 consists of 14 residues. The germline V gene encodes CDR1 SQVTM and CDR2 ANQGSEA. V was clipped by 7 bases and J by 9 bases; unmatched bases: 14.

This sequence joins TRBV11-3 and TRBJ1-1; possible D gene TRBD1, 6 bases. The V gene's germline CDR1 is SGHNT and CDR2 YENEEA. The CDR3 contains 15 residues. V was trimmed by 2 bases and J by 0 bases, leaving 10 bases between them. The CDR3 sequence is CASSLQGNMNTEAFF. DNA of the CDR3: TGTGCCAGCAGCTTACAGGGGAACATGAACACTGAAGCTTTCTTT. Supplemented by reference TRBV11-3 and TRBJ1-1, the full variable domain reads EAGVVQSPRYKIIEKKQPVAFWCNPISGHNTLYWYLQNLGQGPELLIRYENEEAVDDSQLPKDRFSAERLKGVDSTLKIQPAELGDSAVYLCASSLQGNMNTEAFFGQGTRLTVV.

This clone was counted only a few times. The V and J genes are TRBV6-5 and TRBJ2-1; D gene uncertain. Trimming removed 2 bases at V and 6 bases at J, with 17 bases between. CDR1 and CDR2 (germline): MNHEY, SVGAGI. The CDR3 spans 16 residues. The CDR3 nucleotides are TGTGCCAGCAGTTACGTCGTGGTGGGAAAGGGCAATGAGCAGTTCTTC. Translating gives CASSYVVVGKGNEQFF.

This rearrangement joins TRBV10-2 to TRBJ1-2, with D possibly matching TRBD1 (5 bases). Germline loops: CDR1 WSHSY, CDR2 SAAADI. V was cut by 0 bases and J by 8 bases, with 13 bases left in between. This CDR3 comprises 14 residues. CDR3 DNA sequence: TGCGCCAGCAGTGAGTCGTTGGGGGTAGAAGGCTACACCTTC. Translated: CASSESLGVEGYTF.

The chain is built from TRBV28 and TRBJ1-4, with D possibly matching TRBD1 (6 bases). The CDR3 extends over 19 amino acids. In germline, CDR1 is MDHEN, CDR2 SYDVKM. Trimming cost V 6 bases and J 4 bases, with 27 bases left between them. Here the CDR3 reads CASRSNRVSRSALNEKLFF. As DNA, the CDR3 is TGTGCCAGCAGGTCGAACAGGGTTTCGAGGTCGGCCCTTAATGAAAAACTGTTTTTT. Together with reference TRBV28 and TRBJ1-4, the CDR3 gives the full variable domain: DVKVTQSSRYLVKRTGEKVFLECVQDMDHENMFWYRQDPGLGLRLIYFSYDVKMKEKGDIPEGYSVSREKKERFSLILESASTNQTSMYLCASRSNRVSRSALNEKLFFGSGTQLSVL.

The chain employs TRBV5-6 and TRBJ1-2, with D unresolved. The CDR3 runs 13 residues. Germline lookup yields CDR1 SGHDT and CDR2 YYEEEE. V was shortened by 0 bases and J by 8 bases, with 11 bases between the two germline ends. The CDR3 spells CASSLGVEKGYTF. The CDR3 DNA is TGTGCCAGCAGCTTGGGGGTGGAGAAGGGCTACACCTTC. Variable domain in full (rest from reference TRBV5-6 and TRBJ1-2): DAGVTQSPTHLIKTRGQQVTLRCSPKSGHDTVSWYQQALGQGPQFIFQYYEEEERQRGNFPDRFSGHQFPNYSSELNVNALLLGDSALYLCASSLGVEKGYTFGSGTRLTVV.

V usage is TRBV5-1 and J usage is TRBJ1-4; 7 nucleotides line up with TRBD1. V shed 4 bases, J shed 2 bases, and the junction held 8 bases outside the gene matches. CDR3 size: 16 residues. Germline V CDR1 and CDR2: SGHRS, YFSETQ. The CDR3 protein is CASSLNPGQTNEKLFF. DNA of the CDR3: TGCGCCAGCAGCCTAAACCCGGGACAGACTAATGAAAAACTGTTTTTT. The full variable domain, in which reference TRBV5-1 and TRBJ1-4 provide the parts outside the CDR3, is KAGVTQTPRYLIKTRGQQVTLSCSPISGHRSVSWYQQTPGQGLQFLFEYFSETQRNKGNFPGRFSGRQFSNSRSEMNVSTLELGDSALYLCASSLNPGQTNEKLFFGSGTQLSVL.

The chain carries TRBV5-1 and TRBJ2-3, with D unclear. This CDR3 has 11 residues. V lost 4 bases and J 6 bases, leaving 6 bases between the germline ends. Germline V gene lookup returns CDR1 SGHRS and CDR2 YFSETQ. The CDR3 is CASSVSDTQYF. The DNA for the CDR3 is TGCGCCAGCAGCGTCTCGGATACGCAGTATTTT.

Note on this clone: This CDR3 is also generated by other DNA sequences in the sample. The V and J genes are TRBV9 and TRBJ2-5; a possible D gene is TRBD2 (5 bases). There are 13 residues in the CDR3. The V gene lost 4 bases and the J gene lost 1 base, with 8 bases spanning the gap. In germline, CDR1 is SGDLS, CDR2 YYNGEE. CDR3 coding DNA: TGTGCCAGCAGCCCACTAGGCCAAGAGACCCAGTACTTC. The encoded protein is CASSPLGQETQYF.

The gene calls are TRBV7-6 and TRBJ1-2, with no clear D. The CDR3 consists of 13 residues. The germline CDR1 and CDR2 sequences are SGHVS and FNYEAQ. The V and J ends lost 1 base and 2 bases respectively, with 5 bases between them. In DNA, the CDR3 is TGTGCCAGCAGCTTAGAAGAGAACTATGGCTACACCTTC. Its translation: CASSLEENYGYTF.

The chain uses TRBV7-3 and TRBJ1-5; D not resolved. Trimming stripped 3 bases from V and 0 bases from J, with 12 bases between. The CDR3 loop spans 16 amino acids. CDR1 SGHTA and CDR2 FQGTGA come from the germline V gene. The DNA for the CDR3 is TGTGCCAGCAGCTTGAGCCAGGCCTATAGCAATCAGCCCCAGCATTTT. It encodes CASSLSQAYSNQPQHF.

The rearrangement links TRBV9 to TRBJ2-5; the match to TRBD2 covers 8 bases. Germline V lookup: CDR1 SGDLS, CDR2 YYNGEE. Trimming at V came to 1 base and at J to 5 bases, leaving 4 bases not matched to a gene. CDR3 size: 14 residues. The CDR3 protein is CASSVNPSGETQYF. The CDR3 DNA follows: TGTGCCAGCAGCGTAAATCCTAGCGGGGAGACCCAGTACTTC.

This chain uses TRBV19 with TRBJ2-1; the D gene is possibly TRBD1 (6 bases). From germline, CDR1 is LNHDA and CDR2 SQIVND (reference sequence). CDR3 length equals 14 residues. With 1 base removed from V and 7 bases from J, the gap between germline ends came to 11 bases. The CDR3 region is CASSIAAGVNEQFF. The CDR3 bases are TGTGCCAGTAGTATAGCGGCAGGGGTTAATGAGCAGTTCTTC.

The chain joins TRBV29-1 to TRBJ2-3; D is possibly TRBD1 or TRBD2 (6 bases each). The CDR3 sequence is 15 residues long. CDR1 SQVTM and CDR2 ANQGSEA come from the germline V gene. Trimming stripped 6 bases from V and 1 base from J, with 17 bases between. For the CDR3, the DNA is TGCAGCGTGGCGGGACACTTTCAAGGCACAGATACGCAGTATTTT. Protein: CSVAGHFQGTDTQYF.

The chain carries TRBV4-1 and TRBJ2-1; 9 nucleotides line up with TRBD2. V lost 1 base, J lost 9 bases, and 10 bases stayed unmatched. Germline V gives CDR1 MGHRA, CDR2 YSYEKL. This CDR3 has 16 residues. CDR3 loop: CASSQVSGGGAGEQFF. CDR3 nucleotides: TGCGCCAGCAGCCAAGTATCTGGCGGGGGGGCAGGTGAGCAGTTCTTC.

This rearrangement joins TRBV6-5 to TRBJ1-1; no clear D gene. The length of the CDR3 is 13 residues. V was clipped by 0 bases and J by 2 bases, with 4 bases between them. CDR1 and CDR2 (germline): MNHEY, SVGAGI. Here the CDR3 DNA reads TGTGCCAGCAGTTACTCGACCAACACTGAAGCTTTCTTT. Its translation: CASSYSTNTEAFF.

This clone came up once. The V gene is TRBV27, the J gene TRBJ2-1; 8 bases fit TRBD1. Trimming cost V 2 bases and J 6 bases; bases outside gene matches: 6. CDR1 MNHEY and CDR2 SMNVEV come from the germline V gene (reference sequence). The CDR3 spans 15 residues. CDR3 loop: CASSLTGGSSNEQFF. In DNA, the CDR3 is TGTGCCAGCAGTTTAACAGGGGGGTCAAGCAATGAGCAGTTCTTC.

The rearrangement uses TRBV19 and TRBJ2-6; possibly TRBD1 or TRBD2 for D (6 bases each). The CDR3 runs 14 residues. Trimming pared 1 base from V and 12 bases from J, leaving 13 bases between. Looked up from germline, CDR1 is LNHDA and CDR2 is SQIVND (reference sequence). Written as DNA, the CDR3 is TGTGCCAGTAGTATAGGACTTCCGGGGGCCGTCCTGACTTTC. Protein sequence: CASSIGLPGAVLTF.

Notes on this clone: One end of the junction does not line up with germline, which may come from a read error. This chain links TRBV28 with TRBJ2-5; D gene ambiguous. The V gene's germline CDR1 is MDHEN and CDR2 SYDVKM. CDR3 size: 12 residues. The CDR3 DNA reads TGTGCCACCAGTAGTGGGATCCAGACCCAGTACTTC. Its protein product is CATSSGIQTQYF.

The rearrangement links TRBV27 to TRBJ2-6; the D call may be TRBD1 or TRBD2 (5 bases each). This CDR3 comprises 18 residues. V lost 5 bases and J lost 6, with 23 bases in between. From germline, CDR1 is MNHEY and CDR2 SMNVEV (reference sequence). The CDR3 reads CASSNLSPGTEKANVLTF. CDR3 in DNA: TGTGCCAGCAGTAATTTATCGCCCGGGACCGAAAAGGCCAACGTCCTGACTTTC.